This TCR beta chain was profiled in a study of blood T cell repertoires in COVID-19 (dated by TCRdb to 2019 to 2021). Regarding the study in general: Samples from collaborators originated in the United States, Italy and Spain and spanned both the acute and convalescent phases of COVID-19. The repertoires were made available in a free public database intended to serve as a resource for research on the immune response to SARS-CoV-2. Deeply sampled blood TCRbeta repertoires from subjects exposed to, actively infected with, or recovered from COVID-19 were included in the dataset. Samples came from the ongoing ImmuneRACE study (first 160 participants) plus 1,254 subjects from 6 global collaborators. Where available, HLA class I and class II types were obtained from metadata supplied by the sample provider rather than from assay-based typing. Sample metadata almost always included a de-identified subject ID, COVID-19 status, age in years and sex. The prospective study material was composed of cDNA or gDNA derived from T cells, B-cell-depleted T cells, or PBMCs.

As to this clone: What antigen it recognizes has not been identified. Per-base quality was not reported, and no clone a single base away is much larger than it.

TCRbeta CDR3 regions were amplified from genomic DNA by means of the immunoSEQ Assay, a bias-controlled multiplex PCR. The paper's processing steps were these. Nucleated cell counts per sample were estimated from amplification of reference gene primers within the assay. To quantify the absolute abundance of each unique TCRbeta CDR3 rearrangement, sequence reads were collapsed and filtered. For each sample, productive Simpson clonality was calculated as the square root of Simpson's diversity index across productive rearrangements. This immuneACCESS table, as held by TCRdb, lists in-frame sequences with V and J called but not all clones. Of the missing ones, under half trace to an unresolved V gene in checked studies; the others have no known cause. D and trimming come from the DNA, and the V and J calls and clone size come from that table. The sample table holds roughly 150,000 clones, of which about 85% were seen once. The biggest ten clones account for roughly 4% of the sample.

Enrolling through a virtual design, the prospective study's participants ranged in age from roughly 18 to 100 years and lived across 24 United States geographic areas. In the prospective study, participants were assigned to cohorts based on the clinical history participants reported in a screening survey and a study questionnaire. Exposed participants were defined as having been in contact with someone with a PCR-confirmed or clinician-diagnosed COVID-19 case within 2 weeks of study entry. Each participant in the prospective study had whole blood, serum and a nasopharyngeal or oropharyngeal swab collected by mobile phlebotomists. Participants in the prospective study had the option to provide additional blood draws and questionnaires over an approximately two-month period. Blood samples from the prospective study were shipped frozen or at room temperature prior to DNA extraction. Trimming takes 4 bases from V and 4 bases from J, and the germline ends sit 10 bases apart. From the germline V gene, CDR1 is SGHAT and CDR2 is FQNNGV. The CDR3, cysteine through phenylalanine, is 13 amino acids long. The only DNA kept is the CDR3, 39 bases in frame from the first base.

What the research found in general, with its limitations: How much clinical and demographic metadata was included differed by source and by participant, and the metadata was provided uncurated.

The chain was built from TRBV11-2 and TRBJ1-2, and perhaps TRBD1 as D gene, on 6 matching bases. Sequencing input: PBMCs or T cells enriched from blood (not recorded which). The TCR comes from a woman in her forties who had been exposed to COVID-19. CDR3 sequence: CASSSTGSYGYTF. The nucleotide sequence reads as follows: TGTGCCAGCAGCTCGACAGGTTCCTATGGCTACACCTTC.